This T cell receptor beta chain was captured in a study of tumor-infiltrating lymphocytes in localized non-small cell lung cancer. Overall study context: Each patient gave resected tumor and non-adjacent uninvolved lung tissue.

On this clone itself: Its target is not known.

Study results and limitations: Higher tumor T cell infiltration than in uninvolved lung was supported by TCRbeta sequencing. Not all patients were TCR sequenced, owing to tissue quantity. Different pieces of the same tissue were used for each assay.

Sequencing used immunoSEQ multiplex PCR; TCRdb keeps in-frame clones, though not all of them. The profile shows about 4,800 clones, around 95% of them singletons. CDR3 length: 14 amino acids. J gave up 5 bases and V 5 bases, and 6 bases lay outside the gene matches. Per the germline V gene, CDR1 is MDHEN and CDR2 is SYDVKM. The source is a human donor with non-small cell lung cancer. The rearrangement uses TRBV28 and TRBJ2-5; 9 bases line up with TRBD2. The source material was uninvolved lung tissue not adjacent to the tumor. CDR3 sequence (DNA): TGTGCCAGCAGTCCAGGGACTAGCTTGGAGACCCAGTACTTC. It specifies CASSPGTSLETQYF.